This T cell receptor beta chain was captured by sequencing in a study of shared clonotypes between healthy human individuals. TCRdb's copy holds only in-frame clones and misses some; the assay was immunoSEQ multiplex PCR. The repertoire holds over 950,000 clones, with roughly 80% as singletons. This clone came up many times. This CDR3 has 13 residues. The germline CDR1 and CDR2 sequences are MDHEN and SYDVKM. Trimming stripped 2 bases from V and 5 bases from J, with 10 bases between. The authors divided CD4+ cells into CD45RA+ naive and CD45RA-negative memory subsets. This clonotype originated in a man between 18 and 35 years old in good health. Some clones in this sample may be carry-over from other donors' samples. This chain links TRBV28 with TRBJ2-7; the D gene is possibly TRBD2 (5 bases). Sequenced: memory CD4+ T cells from PBMCs. Indicated subset: CD45RA-negative fraction. CDR3 sequence reads: CASSLRGFNEQYF. The CDR3 nucleotides are TGTGCCAGCAGTTTACGGGGTTTCAACGAGCAGTACTTC.